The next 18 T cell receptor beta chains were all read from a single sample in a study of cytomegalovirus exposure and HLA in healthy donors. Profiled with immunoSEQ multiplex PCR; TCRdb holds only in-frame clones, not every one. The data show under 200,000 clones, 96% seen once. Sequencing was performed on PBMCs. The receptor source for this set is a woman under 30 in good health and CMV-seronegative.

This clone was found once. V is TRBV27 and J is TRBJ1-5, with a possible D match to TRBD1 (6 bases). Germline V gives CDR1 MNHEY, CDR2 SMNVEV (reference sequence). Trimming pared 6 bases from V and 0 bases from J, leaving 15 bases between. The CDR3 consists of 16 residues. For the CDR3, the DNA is TGTGCCAGCAGCCCCACCGGACAGTTTAGCAATCAGCCCCAGCATTTT. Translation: CASSPTGQFSNQPQHF.

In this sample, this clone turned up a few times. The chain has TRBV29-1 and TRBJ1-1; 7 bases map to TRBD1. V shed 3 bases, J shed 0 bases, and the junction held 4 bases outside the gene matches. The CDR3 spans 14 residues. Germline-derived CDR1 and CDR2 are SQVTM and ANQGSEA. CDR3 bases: TGCAGCGTTGAGGGGACAGCCATGAACACTGAAGCTTTCTTT. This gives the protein CSVEGTAMNTEAFF.

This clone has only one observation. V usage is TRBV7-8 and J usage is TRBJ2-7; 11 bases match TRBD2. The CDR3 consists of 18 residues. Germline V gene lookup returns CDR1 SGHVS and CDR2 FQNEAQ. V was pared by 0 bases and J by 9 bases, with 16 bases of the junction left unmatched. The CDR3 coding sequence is TGTGCCAGCAGCTTAGCGCTGAACAGATTAGCGGGGGGGGAGGGGCAGTACTTC. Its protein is CASSLALNRLAGGEGQYF.

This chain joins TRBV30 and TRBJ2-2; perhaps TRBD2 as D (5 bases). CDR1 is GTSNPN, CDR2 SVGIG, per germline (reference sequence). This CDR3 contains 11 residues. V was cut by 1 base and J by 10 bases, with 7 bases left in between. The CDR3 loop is CAWSGEKELFF. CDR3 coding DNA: TGTGCCTGGAGTGGGGAGAAGGAGCTGTTTTTT.

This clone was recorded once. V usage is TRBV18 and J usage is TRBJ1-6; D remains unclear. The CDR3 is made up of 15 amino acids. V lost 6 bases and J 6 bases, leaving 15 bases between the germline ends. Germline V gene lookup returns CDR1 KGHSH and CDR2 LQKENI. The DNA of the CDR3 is TGTGCCAGCTCCGCCCCGGGAATTCCTAATTCACCCCTCCACTTT. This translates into CASSAPGIPNSPLHF.

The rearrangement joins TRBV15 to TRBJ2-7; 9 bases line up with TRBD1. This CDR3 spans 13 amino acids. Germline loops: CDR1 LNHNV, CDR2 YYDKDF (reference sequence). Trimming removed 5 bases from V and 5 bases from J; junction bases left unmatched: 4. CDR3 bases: TGTGCCACCAGCCCGTGGACAGGGGACGAGCAGTACTTC. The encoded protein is CATSPWTGDEQYF.

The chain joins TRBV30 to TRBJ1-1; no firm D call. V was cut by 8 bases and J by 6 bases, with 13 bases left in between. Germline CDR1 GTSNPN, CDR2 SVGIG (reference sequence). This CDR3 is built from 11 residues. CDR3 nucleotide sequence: TGTGCCCGACAAGGTGGTGCTGAAGCTTTCTTT. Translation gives CARQGGAEAFF. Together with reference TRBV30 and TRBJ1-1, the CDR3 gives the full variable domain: SQTIHQWPATLVQPVGSPLSLECTVEGTSNPNLYWYRQAAGRGLQLLFYSVGIGQISSEVPQNLSASRPQDRQFILSSKKLLLSDSGFYLCARQGGAEAFFGQGTRLTVV.

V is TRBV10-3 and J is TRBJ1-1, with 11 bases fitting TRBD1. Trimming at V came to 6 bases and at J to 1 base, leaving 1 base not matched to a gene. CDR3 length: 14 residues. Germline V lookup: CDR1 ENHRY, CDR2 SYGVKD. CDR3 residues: CAIRGTGGNTEAFF. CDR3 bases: TGTGCCATCAGGGGGACAGGGGGGAACACTGAAGCTTTCTTT.

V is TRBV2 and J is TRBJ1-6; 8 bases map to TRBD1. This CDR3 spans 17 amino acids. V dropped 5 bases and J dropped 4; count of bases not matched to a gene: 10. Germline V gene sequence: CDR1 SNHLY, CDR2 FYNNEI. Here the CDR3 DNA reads TGTGCCAGCAGTCACAAAAGGGGGACAGGATATAATTCACCCCTCCACTTT. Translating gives CASSHKRGTGYNSPLHF. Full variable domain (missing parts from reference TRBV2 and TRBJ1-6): EPEVTQTPSHQVTQMGQEVILRCVPISNHLYFYWYRQILGQKVEFLVSFYNNEISEKSEIFDDQFSVERPDGSNFTLKIRSTKLEDSAMYFCASSHKRGTGYNSPLHFGNGTRLTVT.

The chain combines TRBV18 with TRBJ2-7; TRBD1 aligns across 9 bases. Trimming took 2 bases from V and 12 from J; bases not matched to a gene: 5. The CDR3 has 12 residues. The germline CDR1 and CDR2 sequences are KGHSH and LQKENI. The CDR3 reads CASSPSTGGLYF. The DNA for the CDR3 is TGTGCCAGCTCACCAAGTACAGGGGGCCTGTACTTC.

CDR3 coding DNA: TGCGCCAGCAGCTTGTCCGGGACAGGGACCTGGGGCCTCCACTTT. Translated: CASSLSGTGTWGLHF. The chain carries TRBV5-1 and TRBJ1-6, with TRBD1 identical over 9 bases. The CDR3 is made up of 15 amino acids. J lost 15 bases, V lost 1 base, and 11 bases had no gene match. From germline, CDR1 is SGHRS and CDR2 YFSETQ. Full variable domain (outside the CDR3, taken from reference TRBV5-1 and TRBJ1-6): KAGVTQTPRYLIKTRGQQVTLSCSPISGHRSVSWYQQTPGQGLQFLFEYFSETQRNKGNFPGRFSGRQFSNSRSEMNVSTLELGDSALYLCASSLSGTGTWGLHFGNGTRLTVT.

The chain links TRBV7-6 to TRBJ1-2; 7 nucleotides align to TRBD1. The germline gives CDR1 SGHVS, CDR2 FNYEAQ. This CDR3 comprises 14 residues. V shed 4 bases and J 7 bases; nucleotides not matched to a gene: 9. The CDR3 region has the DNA TGTGCCAGCAGCTCGATGGAGGGACAGTTTGGCTACACCTTC. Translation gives CASSSMEGQFGYTF.

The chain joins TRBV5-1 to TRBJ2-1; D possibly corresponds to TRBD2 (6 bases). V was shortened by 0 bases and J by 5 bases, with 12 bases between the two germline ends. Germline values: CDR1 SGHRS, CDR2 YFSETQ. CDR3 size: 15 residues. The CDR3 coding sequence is TGCGCCAGCAGCTTGGCCCCTAGCGCCCACAATGAGCAGTTCTTC. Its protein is CASSLAPSAHNEQFF.

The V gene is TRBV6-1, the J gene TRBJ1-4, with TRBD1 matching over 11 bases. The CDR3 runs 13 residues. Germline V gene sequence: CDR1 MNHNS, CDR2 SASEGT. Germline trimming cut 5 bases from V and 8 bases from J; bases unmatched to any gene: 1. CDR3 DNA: TGTGCCAGCAGTCGGGACAGGGGGGAAAAACTGTTTTTT. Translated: CASSRDRGEKLFF.

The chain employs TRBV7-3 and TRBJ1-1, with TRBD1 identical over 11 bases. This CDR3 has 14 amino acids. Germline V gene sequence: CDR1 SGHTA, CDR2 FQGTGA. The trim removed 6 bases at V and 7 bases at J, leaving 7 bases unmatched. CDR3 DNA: TGTGCCAGCAGTCCGGACAGGGGGCTTGATGAAGCTTTCTTT. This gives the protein CASSPDRGLDEAFF. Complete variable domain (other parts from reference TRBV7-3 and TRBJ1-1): GAGVSQTPSNKVTEKGKYVELRCDPISGHTALYWYRQSLGQGPEFLIYFQGTGAADDSGLPNDRFFAVRPEGSVSTLKIQRTERGDSAVYLCASSPDRGLDEAFFGQGTRLTVV.

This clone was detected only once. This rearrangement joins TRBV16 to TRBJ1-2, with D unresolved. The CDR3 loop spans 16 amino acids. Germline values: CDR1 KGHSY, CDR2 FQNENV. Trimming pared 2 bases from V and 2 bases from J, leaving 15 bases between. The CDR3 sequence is CASSQVSGSRNYGYTF. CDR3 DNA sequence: TGTGCCAGCAGCCAAGTTTCGGGGTCTAGGAACTATGGCTACACCTTC.

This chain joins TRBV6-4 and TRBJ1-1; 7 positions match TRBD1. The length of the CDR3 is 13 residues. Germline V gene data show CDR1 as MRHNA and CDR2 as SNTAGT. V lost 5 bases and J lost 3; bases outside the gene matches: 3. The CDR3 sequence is CASSKTGDTEAFF. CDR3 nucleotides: TGTGCCAGCAGTAAAACAGGGGACACTGAAGCTTTCTTT.

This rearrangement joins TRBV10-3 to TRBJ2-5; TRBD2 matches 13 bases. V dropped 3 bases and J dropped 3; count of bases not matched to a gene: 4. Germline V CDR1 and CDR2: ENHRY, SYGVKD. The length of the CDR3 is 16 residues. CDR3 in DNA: TGTGCCATCAGTGATGGGGGGACTAGCGGGGAAGAGACCCAGTACTTC. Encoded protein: CAISDGGTSGEETQYF.